This T cell receptor (beta chain) is drawn from a study of regulatory T cells in long-lasting Graves disease. The study's findings and limits: TRBV28 was favored in persistent disease, as were TRBJ1-2 and TRBJ2-5.

Time point: persistent/refractory GD, antithyroid drugs over 5 years with positive TRAb. Generation of the TCR library employed RNA extracted from PBMCs. Details on this clonotype: What it binds is unknown.

According to the study, TCR beta libraries were built with iRepertoire HTBI primers and CDR3-region Arm-PCR. TCRdb reprocessed the multiplex PCR reads via MiXCR and lists one record per CDR3 protein. The data show approximately 400,000 distinct CDR3 sequences, 23% seen once. From germline, CDR1 is LNHDA and CDR2 SQIVND (reference sequence). The CDR3 consists of 15 residues. V was trimmed by 5 bases and J by 4 bases, leaving 14 bases between them. This chain connects TRBV19 to TRBJ1-4, with a possible D match to TRBD1 (5 bases). This TCR derives from a female donor with Graves disease. The sample here was peripheral blood mononuclear cells (PBMCs), taken when the disease was refractory, from a patient treated with antithyroid drugs. The DNA for the CDR3 is TGTGCCAGTAGTCCGGACGGGACTTTTAATGAAAAACTGTTTTTT. This gives the protein CASSPDGTFNEKLFF.